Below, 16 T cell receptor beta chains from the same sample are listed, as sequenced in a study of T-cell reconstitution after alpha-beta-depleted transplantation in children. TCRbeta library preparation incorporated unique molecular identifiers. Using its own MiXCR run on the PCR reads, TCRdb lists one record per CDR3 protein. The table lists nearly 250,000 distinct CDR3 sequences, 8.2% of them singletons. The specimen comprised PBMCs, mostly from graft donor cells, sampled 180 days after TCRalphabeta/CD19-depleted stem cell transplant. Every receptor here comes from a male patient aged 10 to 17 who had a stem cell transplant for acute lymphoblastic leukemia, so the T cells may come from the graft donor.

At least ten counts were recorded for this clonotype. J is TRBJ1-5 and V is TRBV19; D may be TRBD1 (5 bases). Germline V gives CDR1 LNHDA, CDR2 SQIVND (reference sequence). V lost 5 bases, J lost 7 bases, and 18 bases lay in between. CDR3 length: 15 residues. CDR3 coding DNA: TGTGCCAGTAGTGAGGAGCGGGGGTTTGGACAGCCCCAGCATTTT. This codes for CASSEERGFGQPQHF. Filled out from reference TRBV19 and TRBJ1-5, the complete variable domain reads DGGITQSPKYLFRKEGQNVTLSCEQNLNHDAMYWYRQDPGQGLRLIYYSQIVNDFQKGDIAEGYSVSREKKESFPLTVTSAQKNPTAFYLCASSEERGFGQPQHFGDGTRLSIL.

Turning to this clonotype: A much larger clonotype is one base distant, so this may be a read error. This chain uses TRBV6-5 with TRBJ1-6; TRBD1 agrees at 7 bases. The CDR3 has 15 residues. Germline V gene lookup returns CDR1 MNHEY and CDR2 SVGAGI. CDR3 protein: CASSYRDREASPLYF. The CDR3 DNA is TGTGCCAGCAGCTACCGCGACAGGGAAGCTTCACCCCTCTACTTT.

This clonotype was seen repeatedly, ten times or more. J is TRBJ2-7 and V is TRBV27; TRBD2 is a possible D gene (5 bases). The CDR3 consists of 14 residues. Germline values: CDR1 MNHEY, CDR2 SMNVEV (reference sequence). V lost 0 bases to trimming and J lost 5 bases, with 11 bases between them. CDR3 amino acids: CASSLSGKSHEQYF. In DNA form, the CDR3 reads TGTGCCAGCAGTTTATCCGGGAAATCCCACGAGCAGTACTTC.

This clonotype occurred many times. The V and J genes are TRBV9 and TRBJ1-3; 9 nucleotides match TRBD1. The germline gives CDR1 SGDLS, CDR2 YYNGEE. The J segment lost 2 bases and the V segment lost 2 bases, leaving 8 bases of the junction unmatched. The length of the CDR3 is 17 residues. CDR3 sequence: CASSVLPGQGPGNTIYF. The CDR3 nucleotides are TGTGCCAGCAGCGTCCTCCCGGGACAGGGACCTGGAAACACCATATATTTT.

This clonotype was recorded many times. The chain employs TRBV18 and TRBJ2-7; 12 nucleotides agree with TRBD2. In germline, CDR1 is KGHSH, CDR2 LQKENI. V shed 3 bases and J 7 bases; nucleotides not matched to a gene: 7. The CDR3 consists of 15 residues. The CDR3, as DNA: TGTGCCAGCTCACCGCTGACTAGCGGGAGTGGGGAGCAGTACTTC. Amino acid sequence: CASSPLTSGSGEQYF.

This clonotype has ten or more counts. The CDR3 DNA follows: TGTGCCAGCAGTTCCGCAGGGTTAGGCTACGAGCAGTACTTC. It translates to CASSSAGLGYEQYF. The chain carries TRBV6-5 and TRBJ2-7, with D possibly TRBD1 on 5 matching bases. Germline CDR1 reads MNHEY; CDR2 reads SVGAGI. V was trimmed by 4 bases and J by 3 bases, leaving 13 bases between them. The CDR3 spans 14 residues.

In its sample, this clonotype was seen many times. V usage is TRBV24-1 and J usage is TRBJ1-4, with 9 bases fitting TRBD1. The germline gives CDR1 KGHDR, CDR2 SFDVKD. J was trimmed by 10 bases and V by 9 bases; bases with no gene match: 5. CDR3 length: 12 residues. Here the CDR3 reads CATGTGHRKLFF. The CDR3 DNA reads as TGTGCCACCGGGACAGGGCACAGAAAACTGTTTTTT.

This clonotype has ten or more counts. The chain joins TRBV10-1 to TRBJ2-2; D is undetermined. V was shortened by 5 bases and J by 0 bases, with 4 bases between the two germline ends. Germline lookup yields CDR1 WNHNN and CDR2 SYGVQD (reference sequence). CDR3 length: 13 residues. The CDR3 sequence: CASSMTNTGELFF. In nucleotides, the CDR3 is TGCGCCAGCAGTATGACGAACACCGGGGAGCTGTTTTTT.

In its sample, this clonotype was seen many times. In nucleotides, the CDR3 is TGTGCCACCTCCCCCGACAGTTACGAGCAGTACTTC. Translation gives CATSPDSYEQYF. The J gene is TRBJ2-7, the V gene TRBV6-1, with TRBD1 as a possible D gene (5 bases). V lost 10 bases to trimming and J lost 4 bases, with 14 bases between them. The CDR3 is 12 residues long. Germline V CDR1 and CDR2: MNHNS, SASEGT.

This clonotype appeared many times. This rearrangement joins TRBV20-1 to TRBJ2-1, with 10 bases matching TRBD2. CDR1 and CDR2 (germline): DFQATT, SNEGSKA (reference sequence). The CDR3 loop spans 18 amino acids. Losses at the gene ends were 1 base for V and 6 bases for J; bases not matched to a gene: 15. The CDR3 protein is CSARVVLAGVPHRNEQFF. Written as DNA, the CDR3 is TGCAGTGCTAGAGTGGTTCTAGCGGGAGTTCCCCACCGCAATGAGCAGTTCTTC.

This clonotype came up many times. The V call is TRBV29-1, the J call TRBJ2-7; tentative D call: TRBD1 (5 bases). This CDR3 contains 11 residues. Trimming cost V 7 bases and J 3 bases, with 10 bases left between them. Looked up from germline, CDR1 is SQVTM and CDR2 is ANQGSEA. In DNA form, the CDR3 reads TGCAGCGCCCATGACAGCTACGAGCAGTACTTC. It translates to CSAHDSYEQYF.

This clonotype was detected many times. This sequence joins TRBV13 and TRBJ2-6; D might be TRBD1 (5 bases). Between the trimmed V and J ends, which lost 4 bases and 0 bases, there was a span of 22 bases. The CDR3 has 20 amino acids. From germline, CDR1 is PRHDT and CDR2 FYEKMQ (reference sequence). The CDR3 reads CASSSDRLTAQSSGANVLTF. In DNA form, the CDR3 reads TGTGCCAGCAGCTCCGACAGATTGACCGCCCAGAGCTCTGGGGCCAACGTCCTGACTTTC.

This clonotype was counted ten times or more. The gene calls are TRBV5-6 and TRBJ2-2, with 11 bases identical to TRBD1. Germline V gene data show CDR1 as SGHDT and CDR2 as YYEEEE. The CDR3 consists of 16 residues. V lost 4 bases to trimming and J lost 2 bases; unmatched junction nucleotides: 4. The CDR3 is CASSPDRGHNTGELFF. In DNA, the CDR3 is TGTGCCAGCAGCCCGGACAGGGGGCACAACACCGGGGAGCTGTTTTTT.

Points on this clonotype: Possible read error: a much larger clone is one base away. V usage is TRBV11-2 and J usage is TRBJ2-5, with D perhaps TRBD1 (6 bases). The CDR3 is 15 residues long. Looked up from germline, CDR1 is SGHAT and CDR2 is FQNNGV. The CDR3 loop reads CASSLDPGHSETPYF. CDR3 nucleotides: TGTGCCAGCAGCTTAGATCCGGGACATTCAGAGACCCCGTACTTC.

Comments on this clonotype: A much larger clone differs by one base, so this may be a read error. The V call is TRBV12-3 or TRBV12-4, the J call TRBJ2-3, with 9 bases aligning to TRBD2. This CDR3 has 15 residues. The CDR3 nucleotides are TGTGCCGGCAGGAGAGCGGGGGGTATCACAGATACGCAGTATTTT. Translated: CAGRRAGGITDTQYF.

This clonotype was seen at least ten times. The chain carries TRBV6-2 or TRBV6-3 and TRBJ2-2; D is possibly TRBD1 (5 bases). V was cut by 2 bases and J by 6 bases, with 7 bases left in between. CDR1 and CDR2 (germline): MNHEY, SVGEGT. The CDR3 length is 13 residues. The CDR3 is CASSYPRAGELFF. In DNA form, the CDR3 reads TGTGCCAGCAGTTACCCCAGGGCCGGGGAGCTGTTTTTT.